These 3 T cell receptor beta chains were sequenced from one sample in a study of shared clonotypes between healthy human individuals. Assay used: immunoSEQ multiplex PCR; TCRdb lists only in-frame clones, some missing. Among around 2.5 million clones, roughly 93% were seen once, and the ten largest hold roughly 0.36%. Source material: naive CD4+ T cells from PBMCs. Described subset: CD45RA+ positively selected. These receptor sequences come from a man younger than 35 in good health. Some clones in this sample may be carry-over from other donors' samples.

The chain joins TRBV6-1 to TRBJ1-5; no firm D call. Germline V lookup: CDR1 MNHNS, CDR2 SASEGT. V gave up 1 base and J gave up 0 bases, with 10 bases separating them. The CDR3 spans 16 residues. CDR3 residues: CASSEGLGNSNQPQHF. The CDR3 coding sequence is TGTGCCAGCAGTGAAGGGCTGGGGAATAGCAATCAGCCCCAGCATTTT.

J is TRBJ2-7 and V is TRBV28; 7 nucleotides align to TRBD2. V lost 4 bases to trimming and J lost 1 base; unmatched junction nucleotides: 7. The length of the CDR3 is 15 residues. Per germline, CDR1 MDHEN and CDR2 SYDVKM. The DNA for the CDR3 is TGTGCCAGCAGTTCACTGCCTAGCGGATCCTACGAGCAGTACTTC. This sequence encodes CASSSLPSGSYEQYF.

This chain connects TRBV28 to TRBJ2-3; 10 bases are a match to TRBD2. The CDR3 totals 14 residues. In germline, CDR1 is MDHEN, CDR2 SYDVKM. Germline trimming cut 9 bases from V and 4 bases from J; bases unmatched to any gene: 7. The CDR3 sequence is CASPPSGRADTQYF. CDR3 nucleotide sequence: TGTGCCAGTCCTCCTAGCGGGAGAGCAGATACGCAGTATTTT.